Listed below are T cell receptor beta chains from one sample, sequenced in a study of cytomegalovirus exposure and HLA in healthy donors. Produced via immunoSEQ multiplex PCR; TCRdb's table is partial and in-frame only. Altogether roughly 84,000 clones are present, roughly 80% being singletons, with the ten largest covering over 10%. Sequenced input: PBMCs. The receptors here all came from a human donor in good health. CDR3s include the opening cysteine and the closing phenylalanine or tryptophan. The D gene is left open where the match is weak.

TRBV18	TRBJ1-1	-	CASSSYLATMNTEAFF
TRBV27	TRBJ2-6	-	CASSRDGGSQAGANVLTF
TRBV19	TRBJ1-5	-	CASTLGGPRNQPQHF
TRBV13	TRBJ2-6	-	CASSYRDSGANVLTF
TRBV6-4	TRBJ1-5	TRBD1	CASSTGAGNQPQHF
TRBV10-3	TRBJ1-6	-	CATAGGGVNSPLHF
TRBV5-1	TRBJ1-1	-	CASSQTLVGAEAFF
TRBV29-1	TRBJ2-7	-	CSARVGGPYEQYF
TRBV6-7	TRBJ1-1	TRBD1	CASSYSSNRGNTEAFF
TRBV7-2	TRBJ2-7	-	CASSFFTTYEQYF
TRBV18	TRBJ2-5	-	CASSRDWVETQYF
TRBV9	TRBJ1-4	-	CASSDGQIATNEKLFF
TRBV11-2	TRBJ1-4	-	CASSLDSRGEKLFF
TRBV19	TRBJ1-5	-	CASSIGRQPNQPQHF
TRBV4-1	TRBJ2-4	TRBD2	CASSQGGLAGVPKNIQYF
TRBV5-4	TRBJ2-3	-	CASSRGTPGDTQYF
TRBV4-3	TRBJ1-1	-	CASSQGHWGNTEAFF
TRBV5-1	TRBJ1-2	TRBD1	CASSLGTGGGGYTF
TRBV27	TRBJ1-4	-	CASSRQNPEKLFF
TRBV6-1	TRBJ2-3	TRBD2	CASRPLLAGTDTQYF
TRBV5-1	TRBJ2-1	-	CASSTGSTGVLDEQFF
TRBV7-9	TRBJ1-2	-	CASSLASRRVGGYTF
TRBV5-4	TRBJ1-2	-	CASSSLRHENYGYTF
TRBV19	TRBJ1-6	TRBD1	CASSRQGAANSPLHF
TRBV9	TRBJ1-1	-	CASSAEQGWTEAFF
TRBV5-1	TRBJ1-1	TRBD1	CASSGKTGGSTEAFF
TRBV7-2	TRBJ2-2	-	CASSPRGAGPDGELFF
TRBV13	TRBJ2-1	TRBD1	CASRLKGASEQFF
TRBV6-1	TRBJ2-2	-	CASVYTGGTGELFF
TRBV7-2	TRBJ2-2	TRBD2	CASSLRAGGPTGELFF
TRBV6-6	TRBJ1-2	-	CASTGQHYGYTF
TRBV6-6	TRBJ1-1	TRBD1	CASSLGQGAITEAFF
TRBV9	TRBJ2-7	-	CASSVALVGEQYF
TRBV6-5	TRBJ1-2	-	CASSYGAANYGYTF
TRBV7-9	TRBJ1-4	-	CASSLVGSREKLFF
TRBV19	TRBJ1-2	TRBD1	CASGTGAFSYGYTF
TRBV6-5	TRBJ2-7	TRBD2	CASSSPTSGSRYEQSF